This TCR beta chain was observed in a study of OX40 agonist ivuxolimab in advanced cancers. Clones were read by immunoSEQ multiplex PCR, and TCRdb kept only the in-frame ones, dropping some. The table includes 50,000 to 60,000 clones, around 79% detected once. V was pared by 1 base and J by 4 bases, with 14 bases between. Germline assignment: CDR1 MNHNY and CDR2 SVGAGI (reference sequence). This CDR3 has 15 amino acids. The clonotype comes from an adult with an advanced solid tumor such as melanoma, head and neck, liver or kidney cancer. This material consisted of CD4+ or CD8+ T cells sorted from blood, taken in a trial of the OX40 agonist ivuxolimab. The chain links TRBV6-6 to TRBJ2-7; maybe TRBD1 (6 bases). The CDR3 loop is CASSYFGTTNYEQYF. The CDR3 region has the DNA TGTGCCAGCAGTTACTTCGGGACAACTAATTACGAGCAGTACTTC.